This is a list of T cell receptor beta chains from one sample in a study of T cells in tuberculosis. Measured with immunoSEQ multiplex PCR; TCRdb has only the in-frame clones, and not every one. Here the sample spans about 40,000 clones, approximately 93% being singletons. This specimen consisted of PBMCs, obtained at tuberculosis diagnosis. Source of these receptors: an adult with tuberculosis. The CDR3 runs from the conserved cysteine through the conserved F or W. D genes are given only for firm matches. The size entry is marked missing in some rows and otherwise reads once, few, many or a size class.

size: NA; D: NA; J: TRBJ2-3; V: TRBV30; DNA: TGTGCCTGGAGTGGACAGTGGGCAGATACGCAGTATTTT; CDR3: CAWSGQWADTQYF
size: NA; D: TRBD1; J: TRBJ1-6; V: TRBV7-8; DNA: TGTGCCAGCAGCTCCGGGACAGGGACGAAATCACCCCTCCACTTT; CDR3: CASSSGTGTKSPLHF
size: NA; D: NA; J: TRBJ2-2; V: TRBV9; DNA: TGTGCCAGCAGCGTAGTTATCGGGGTGATCGGCACCGGGGAGCTGTTTTTT; CDR3: CASSVVIGVIGTGELFF
size: NA; D: TRBD1; J: TRBJ2-1; V: TRBV27; DNA: TGTGCCAGCAGTTTACTCCTACAGGGGGCGGCTGAGCAGTTCTTC; CDR3: CASSLLLQGAAEQFF
size: NA; D: NA; J: TRBJ2-3; V: TRBV4-1; DNA: TGCGCCAGCAGCTCCGGGGTAGGAGATACGCAGTATTTT; CDR3: CASSSGVGDTQYF
size: once; D: NA; J: TRBJ1-1; V: TRBV27; DNA: TGTGCCAGCAGTCCCTCTACGACTGAAGCTTTCTTT; CDR3: CASSPSTTEAFF
size: NA; D: NA; J: TRBJ2-7; V: TRBV25-1; DNA: TGTGCCAGCAGTGAATCTGCGGGACTCTCCTACGAGCAGTACTTC; CDR3: CASSESAGLSYEQYF
size: NA; D: NA; J: TRBJ1-2; V: TRBV7-9; DNA: TGTGCCAGCAGCATATCGGTCGGGGACTATGGCTACACCTTC; CDR3: CASSISVGDYGYTF
size: NA; D: NA; J: TRBJ1-6; V: TRBV5-6; DNA: TGTGCCAGCAGCTTCCCCCCGAGCTCCTATAATTCACCCCTCCACTTT; CDR3: CASSFPPSSYNSPLHF
size: NA; D: NA; J: TRBJ1-3; V: TRBV30; DNA: TGTGCCTGGAGTCTCAGCTCTGGAAACACCATATATTTT; CDR3: CAWSLSSGNTIYF